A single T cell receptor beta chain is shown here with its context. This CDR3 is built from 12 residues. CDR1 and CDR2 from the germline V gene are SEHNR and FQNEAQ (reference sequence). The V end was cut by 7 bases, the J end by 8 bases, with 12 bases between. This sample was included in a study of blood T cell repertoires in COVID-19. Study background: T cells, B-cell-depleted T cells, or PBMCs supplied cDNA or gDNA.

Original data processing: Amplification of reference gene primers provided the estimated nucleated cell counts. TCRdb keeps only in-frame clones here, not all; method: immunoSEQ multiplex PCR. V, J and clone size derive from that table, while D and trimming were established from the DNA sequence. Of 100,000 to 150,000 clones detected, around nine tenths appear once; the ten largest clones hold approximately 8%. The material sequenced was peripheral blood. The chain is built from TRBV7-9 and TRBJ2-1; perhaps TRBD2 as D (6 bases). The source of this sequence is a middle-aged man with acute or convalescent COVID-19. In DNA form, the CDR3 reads TGTGCCAGCACCACGGGAGACCATGAGCAGTTCTTC. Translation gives CASTTGDHEQFF.